The 19 T cell receptor beta chains reported below all come from one sample, sequenced in a study of response to subunit inactivated influenza vaccine listed by TCRdb under 2018. Library creation used RT-PCR. The sequencer was an Illumina HiSeq 2500. TCRdb's own reprocessing of the public reads used fastp at Q25 and MiXCR and kept productive beta chains. Entries that share a CDR3 protein sequence are merged under the most common genes and DNA. In this sample the table shows hundreds of thousands of distinct CDR3 sequences, about 11% of which occur a single time. Of the sample, 8% to 13% falls within the top ten clones. The same sample was also studied in work on T cells expressing NK-cell markers. As the second study states: The TCR beta cDNA libraries were made using 5'RACE template switching, a step that added both a universal primer site and unique molecular identifiers.

This specimen was PBMCs from blood, taken on the day of vaccination. The receptors stem from a man in his forties or fifties who received an inactivated influenza vaccine. Donor details come from another sample of the same person, matched by shared clones.

This clonotype was counted a few times. The J gene is TRBJ2-7, the V gene TRBV10-3; TRBD1 might be the D (6 bases). The V end lost 6 bases, the J end lost 4 bases, and 10 bases lay between the germline ends. The CDR3 sequence is 12 residues long. The germline CDR1 and CDR2 sequences are ENHRY and SYGVKD. The CDR3 region has the DNA TGTGCCATCAGCCAGGACAGATACGAGCAGTACTTC. Its translation is CAISQDRYEQYF.

This clonotype was seen a handful of times. The V gene is TRBV5-6, the J gene TRBJ2-5; a possible D gene is TRBD1 (7 bases). The CDR3 spans 14 residues. The germline V gene encodes CDR1 SGHDT and CDR2 YYEEEE. V lost 4 bases, J lost 4 bases, and 14 bases lay in between. The CDR3, as DNA: TGTGCCAGCAGCAGCAGGGGGGCCACAGAGACCCAGTACTTC. Amino acids: CASSSRGATETQYF.

The J gene is TRBJ2-1, the V gene TRBV6-2 or TRBV6-3; a possible D gene is TRBD2 (6 bases). The V end lost 1 base, the J end lost 8 bases, and 15 bases lay between the germline ends. Germline CDR1 is MNHEY and CDR2 is SVGEGT. This CDR3 has 15 residues. The CDR3 DNA reads TGTGCCAGCAGTTACTTTTACGGGAGAGGGGATGAGCAGTTCTTC. Translated, it gives CASSYFYGRGDEQFF.

This chain links TRBV14 with TRBJ2-7, with 14 bases fitting TRBD2. In germline, CDR1 is SGHDN, CDR2 FVKESK. The CDR3 is made up of 18 amino acids. With 1 base clipped from V and 3 bases from J, the junction kept 8 bases outside the gene matches. CDR3 nucleotides: TGTGCCAGCAGCCAAGGATGGTCGACTAGCGGGAGGGGCTACGAGCAGTACTTC. It encodes CASSQGWSTSGRGYEQYF.

The chain employs TRBV27 and TRBJ2-7; 8 bases match TRBD1. J gave up 4 bases and V 0 bases, and 5 bases lay outside the gene matches. CDR3 length: 15 amino acids. Germline values: CDR1 MNHEY, CDR2 SMNVEV (reference sequence). The CDR3 reads CASSLSWTGLYEQYF. DNA for the CDR3: TGTGCCAGCAGTTTATCATGGACAGGGCTTTACGAGCAGTACTTC.

There are a few counts of this clonotype. This chain connects TRBV28 to TRBJ2-2; 8 bases are a match to TRBD2. CDR1 is MDHEN and CDR2 is SYDVKM in the germline V gene. V was pared by 4 bases and J by 0 bases, with 10 bases of the junction left unmatched. The CDR3 consists of 18 residues. The CDR3 sequence is CASSSKRGRQPNTGELFF. The CDR3 DNA reads as TGTGCCAGCAGTTCAAAGCGGGGGAGGCAACCGAACACCGGGGAGCTGTTTTTT.

V and J are TRBV11-2 and TRBJ2-3; 12 bases line up with TRBD1. V lost 1 base to trimming and J lost 4 bases; unmatched junction nucleotides: 21. Germline loops: CDR1 SGHAT, CDR2 FQNNGV. The CDR3 spans 22 residues. CDR3 region: CASSLVSFVGQGAKTPADTQYF. CDR3 nucleotides: TGTGCCAGCAGCTTAGTATCTTTTGTGGGACAGGGGGCGAAAACGCCCGCAGATACGCAGTATTTT.

The chain has TRBV6-5 and TRBJ1-1; a weak D match, TRBD1 (6 bases). Germline V gives CDR1 MNHEY, CDR2 SVGAGI. Between the trimmed V and J ends, which lost 4 bases and 6 bases, there was a span of 18 bases. The CDR3 runs to 15 residues. In DNA form, the CDR3 reads TGTGCCAGCAGTTCCAACGTTGACAGGCGACCTGAAGCTTTCTTT. This encodes CASSSNVDRRPEAFF.

In this sample, this clonotype turned up a few times. The rearrangement joins TRBV20-1 to TRBJ2-1, with a possible D match to TRBD2 (5 bases). The CDR3 is 14 amino acids. From germline, CDR1 is DFQATT and CDR2 SNEGSKA (reference sequence). With 1 base removed from V and 10 bases from J, the gap between germline ends came to 17 bases. The CDR3 loop is CSARGPITTGEQFF. The CDR3, as DNA: TGCAGTGCTAGAGGGCCGATTACCACGGGGGAGCAGTTCTTC.

The gene calls are TRBV12-3 or TRBV12-4 and TRBJ1-6; 9 bases match TRBD1. The CDR3 has 13 residues. Losses at the gene ends were 8 bases for V and 5 bases for J; bases not matched to a gene: 1. The CDR3 DNA sequence: TGTGCCAGCGGGGACAGGGATAATTCACCCCTCCACTTT. It specifies CASGDRDNSPLHF.

The V gene is TRBV2, the J gene TRBJ2-2; D is possibly TRBD2 (6 bases). This CDR3 has 15 amino acids. Trimming shortened V by 2 bases and J by 3 bases, and 10 bases separated the two germline ends. CDR1 and CDR2 (germline): SNHLY, FYNNEI. In nucleotides, the CDR3 is TGTGCCAGCAGTGAATCCGGGACTCACACCGGGGAGCTGTTTTTT. Encoded protein: CASSESGTHTGELFF.

This clonotype has a handful of counts. The gene calls are TRBV4-2 and TRBJ2-1; 10 bases match TRBD2. The V and J ends lost 0 bases and 12 bases, in that order; junction bases with no gene match: 11. Germline V lookup: CDR1 LGHNA, CDR2 YNFKEQ. CDR3 length equals 16 residues. The CDR3 region is CASSQEPLAGIRGQFF. The CDR3 DNA follows: TGTGCCAGCAGCCAAGAACCACTAGCGGGGATTCGCGGGCAGTTCTTC.

With regard to this clonotype: This may be a read error, as it is one base from a much larger clone. The chain has TRBV20-1 and TRBJ1-4; D possibly corresponds to TRBD1 (6 bases). V lost 6 bases, J lost 5 bases, and 16 bases lay in between. The germline V gene has CDR1 DFQATT and CDR2 SNEGSKA (reference sequence). The CDR3 consists of 14 residues. The CDR3 sequence is CSAPGYRVNEKLFF. The CDR3 DNA is TGCAGTGCCCCTGGTTACAGGGTGAATGAAAAACTGTTTTTT.

This clonotype showed up just a few times. This chain uses TRBV6-2 or TRBV6-3 with TRBJ2-2; D gene unclear. CDR3 length: 16 residues. V was trimmed by 6 bases and J by 5 bases, leaving 19 bases between them. Germline V gives CDR1 MNHEY, CDR2 SVGEGT. CDR3 DNA sequence: TGTGCCAGCAGAACCGGGTCCATAACACAGACCGGGGAGCTGTTTTTT. Its protein product is CASRTGSITQTGELFF.

The chain is built from TRBV20-1 and TRBJ2-7; 8 bases match TRBD1. The germline V gene has CDR1 DFQATT and CDR2 SNEGSKA (reference sequence). The ends lost 1 base at V and 3 bases at J; junction bases unmatched: 8. The CDR3 contains 15 residues. The CDR3 DNA reads as TGCAGTGCTAGAGTGGGGACAGGCCTGAGCTACGAGCAGTACTTC. This codes for CSARVGTGLSYEQYF.

This clonotype was found a few times. The V gene is TRBV20-1, the J gene TRBJ2-6; D gene uncertain. The V gene's germline CDR1 is DFQATT and CDR2 SNEGSKA (reference sequence). V was clipped by 2 bases and J by 2 bases, with 4 bases between them. CDR3 length: 13 amino acids. CDR3 sequence reads: CSARRPGANVLTF. CDR3 bases: TGCAGTGCTAGACGGCCTGGGGCCAACGTCCTGACTTTC.

The chain recombines TRBV27 with TRBJ2-3, with 12 nucleotides matching TRBD2. CDR1 is MNHEY, CDR2 SMNVEV, per germline (reference sequence). J lost 4 bases, V lost 7 bases, and 12 bases had no gene match. This CDR3 region has 17 residues. This CDR3 is CASNREGASGRADTQYF. The CDR3 region has the DNA TGTGCCAGCAACCGCGAGGGGGCTAGCGGGAGGGCAGATACGCAGTATTTT.

The chain has TRBV4-3 and TRBJ2-6, with 7 bases lining up with TRBD1. Germline loops: CDR1 LGHNA, CDR2 YSLEER. This CDR3 contains 17 residues. The V segment lost 2 bases and the J segment 2 bases; nucleotides outside the gene matches: 6. CDR3 sequence reads: CASSQPQTGTGANVLTF. For the CDR3, the DNA is TGCGCCAGCAGCCAACCCCAGACAGGGACTGGGGCCAACGTCCTGACTTTC.

This clonotype was found a few times. The chain employs TRBV7-2 and TRBJ2-7, with 7 nucleotides matching TRBD2. The CDR3 spans 14 residues. Per germline, CDR1 SGHTA and CDR2 FQGNSA. The trim removed 2 bases at V and 5 bases at J, leaving 6 bases unmatched. CDR3 sequence: CASSLLRERDEQYF. The CDR3 DNA reads TGTGCCAGCAGCTTATTGCGGGAGCGAGACGAGCAGTACTTC.